Here is one T cell receptor (beta chain) with its context. Its target is unknown. From germline, CDR1 is MNHNS and CDR2 SASEGT. This CDR3 has 15 residues. Between the trimmed V and J ends, which lost 5 bases and 7 bases, there was a span of 15 bases. This sample is part of a study of response to subunit inactivated influenza vaccine. Findings of the study overall: The authors proposed limited new T cell recruitment per seasonal influenza vaccination.

TCRdb independently ran MiXCR on the RT-PCR reads; one entry per CDR3 protein. Of roughly 670,000 distinct CDR3 sequences in the sample, around 13% are singletons; the top ten hold less than 8.5%. The source is a man aged 45-60 years who received an inactivated influenza vaccine. The chain employs TRBV6-1 and TRBJ1-6; possibly TRBD1 for D (6 bases). The source was PBMCs from blood, collected less than 15 days before vaccination. The CDR3 coding sequence is TGTGCCAGCAGTCCCAGGGGCAGGGGAAATTCACCCCTCCACTTT. It codes for CASSPRGRGNSPLHF.